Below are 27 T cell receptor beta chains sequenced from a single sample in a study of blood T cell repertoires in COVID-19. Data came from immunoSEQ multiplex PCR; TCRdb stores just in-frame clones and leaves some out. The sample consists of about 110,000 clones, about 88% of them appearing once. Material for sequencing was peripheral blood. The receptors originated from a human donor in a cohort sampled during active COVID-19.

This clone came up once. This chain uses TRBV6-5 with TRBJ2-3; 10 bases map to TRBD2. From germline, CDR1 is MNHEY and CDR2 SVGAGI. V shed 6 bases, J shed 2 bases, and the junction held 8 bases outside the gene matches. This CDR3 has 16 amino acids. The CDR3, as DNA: TGTGCCAGCAGCTACCTAGCGGGGGATTACACAGATACGCAGTATTTT. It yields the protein CASSYLAGDYTDTQYF.

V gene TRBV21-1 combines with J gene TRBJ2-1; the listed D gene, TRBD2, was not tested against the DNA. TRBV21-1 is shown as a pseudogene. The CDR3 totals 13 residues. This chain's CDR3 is CASSILAPNEQFF. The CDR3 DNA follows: TGTGCCAGCAGCATACTAGCCCCCAATGAGCAGTTCTTC.

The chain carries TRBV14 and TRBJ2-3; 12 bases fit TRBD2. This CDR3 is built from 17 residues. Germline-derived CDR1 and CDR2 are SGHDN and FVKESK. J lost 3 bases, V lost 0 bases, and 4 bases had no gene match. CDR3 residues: CASSQDPTSGRTDTQYF. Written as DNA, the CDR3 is TGTGCCAGCAGCCAAGACCCGACTAGCGGGAGAACAGATACGCAGTATTTT.

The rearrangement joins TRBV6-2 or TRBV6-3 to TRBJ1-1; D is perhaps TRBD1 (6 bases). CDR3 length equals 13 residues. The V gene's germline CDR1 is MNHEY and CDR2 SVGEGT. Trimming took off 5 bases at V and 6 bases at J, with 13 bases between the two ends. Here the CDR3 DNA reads TGTGCCAGCAGTGCTGGGACACCCCCTGAAGCTTTCTTT. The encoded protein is CASSAGTPPEAFF.

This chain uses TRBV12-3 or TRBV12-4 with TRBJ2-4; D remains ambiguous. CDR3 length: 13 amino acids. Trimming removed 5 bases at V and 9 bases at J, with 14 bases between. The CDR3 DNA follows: TGTGCCAGCAGTCATCGATTACAAATCATTCAGTACTTC. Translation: CASSHRLQIIQYF.

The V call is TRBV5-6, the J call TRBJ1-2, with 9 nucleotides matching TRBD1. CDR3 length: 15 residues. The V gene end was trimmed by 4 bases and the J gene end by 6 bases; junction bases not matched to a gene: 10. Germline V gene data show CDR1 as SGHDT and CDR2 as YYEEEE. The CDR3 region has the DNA TGTGCCAGCAGCCCGCGAGGACAGGGGTGGGATGGCTACACCTTC. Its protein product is CASSPRGQGWDGYTF.

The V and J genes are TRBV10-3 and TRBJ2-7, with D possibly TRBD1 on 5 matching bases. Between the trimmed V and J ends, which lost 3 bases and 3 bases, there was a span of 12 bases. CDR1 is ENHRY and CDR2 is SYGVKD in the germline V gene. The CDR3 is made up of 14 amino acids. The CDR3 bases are TGTGCCATCAGTGAAAAGGCAGGGAACTACGAGCAGTACTTC. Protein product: CAISEKAGNYEQYF.

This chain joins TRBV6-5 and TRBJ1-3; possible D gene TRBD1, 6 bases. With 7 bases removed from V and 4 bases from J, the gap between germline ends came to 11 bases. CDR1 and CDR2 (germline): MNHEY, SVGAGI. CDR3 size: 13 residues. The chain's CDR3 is CASMRTEGNTIYF. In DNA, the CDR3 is TGTGCCAGCATGCGGACAGAGGGAAACACCATATATTTT.

The DNA for the CDR3 is TGTGCCAGCAGCTTAAACAGGGTGTGGATGTCGGCCAAAAACATTCAGTACTTC. Its protein is CASSLNRVWMSAKNIQYF. The chain combines TRBV7-2 with TRBJ2-4; D is possibly TRBD1 (6 bases). V was cut by 2 bases and J by 1 base, with 18 bases left in between. This CDR3 has 18 amino acids. CDR1 SGHTA and CDR2 FQGNSA come from the germline V gene. Variable domain in full (rest from reference TRBV7-2 and TRBJ2-4): GAGVSQSPSNKVTEKGKDVELRCDPISGHTALYWYRQSLGQGLEFLIYFQGNSAPDKSGLPSDRFSAERTGGSVSTLTIQRTQQEDSAVYLCASSLNRVWMSAKNIQYFGAGTRLSVL.

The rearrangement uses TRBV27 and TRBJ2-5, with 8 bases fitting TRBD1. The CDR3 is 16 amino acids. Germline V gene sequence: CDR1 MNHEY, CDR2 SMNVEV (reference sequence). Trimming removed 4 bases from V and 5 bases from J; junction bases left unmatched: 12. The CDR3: CASSSPGQAKRETQYF. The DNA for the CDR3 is TGTGCCAGCAGTTCCCCGGGACAGGCTAAGAGGGAGACCCAGTACTTC.

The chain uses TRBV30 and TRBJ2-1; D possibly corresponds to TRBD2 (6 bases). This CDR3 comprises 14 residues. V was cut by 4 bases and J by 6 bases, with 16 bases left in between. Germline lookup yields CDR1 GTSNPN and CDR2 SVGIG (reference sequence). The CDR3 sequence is CAWTSMGGTNEQFF. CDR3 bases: TGTGCCTGGACCTCTATGGGGGGAACCAATGAGCAGTTCTTC.

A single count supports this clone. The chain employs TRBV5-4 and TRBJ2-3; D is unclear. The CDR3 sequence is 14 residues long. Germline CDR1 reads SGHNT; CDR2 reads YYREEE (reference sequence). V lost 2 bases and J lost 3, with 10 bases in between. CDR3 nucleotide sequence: TGTGCCAGCAGCTTCGGCGGAGAGACAGATACGCAGTATTTT. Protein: CASSFGGETDTQYF.

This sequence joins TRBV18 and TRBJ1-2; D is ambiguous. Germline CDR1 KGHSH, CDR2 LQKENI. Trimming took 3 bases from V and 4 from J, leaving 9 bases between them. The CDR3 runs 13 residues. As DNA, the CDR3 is TGTGCCAGCTCACCCTCGCCTATCTATGGCTACACCTTC. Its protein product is CASSPSPIYGYTF.

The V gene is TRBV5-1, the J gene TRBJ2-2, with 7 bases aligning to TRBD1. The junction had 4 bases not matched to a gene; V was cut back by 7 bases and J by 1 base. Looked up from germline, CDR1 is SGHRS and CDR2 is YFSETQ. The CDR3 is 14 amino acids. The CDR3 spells CASFRTGNTGELFF. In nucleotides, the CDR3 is TGCGCCAGCTTTAGGACAGGGAACACCGGGGAGCTGTTTTTT.

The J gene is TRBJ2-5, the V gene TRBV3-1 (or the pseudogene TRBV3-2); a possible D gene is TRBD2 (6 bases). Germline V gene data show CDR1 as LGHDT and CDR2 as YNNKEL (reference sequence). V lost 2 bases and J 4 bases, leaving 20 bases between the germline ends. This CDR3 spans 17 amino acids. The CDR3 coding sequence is TGTGCCAGCAGCCAATCCACTAGCTCATGGTTTGGAGAGACCCAGTACTTC. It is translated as CASSQSTSSWFGETQYF.

CDR3 nucleotide sequence: TGTGCCAGCAGCTTGCGGTCTAGCACAGATACGCAGTATTTT. Encoded protein: CASSLRSSTDTQYF. The V call is TRBV5-4, the J call TRBJ2-3; D is uncertain. The CDR3 has 14 amino acids. Trimming shortened V by 1 base and J by 0 bases, and 6 bases separated the two germline ends. Per germline, CDR1 SGHNT and CDR2 YYREEE (reference sequence). The whole variable domain, remainder taken from reference TRBV5-4 and TRBJ2-3, is ETGVTQSPTHLIKTRGQQVTLRCSSQSGHNTVSWYQQALGQGPQFIFQYYREEENGRGNFPPRFSGLQFPNYSSELNVNALELDDSALYLCASSLRSSTDTQYFGPGTRLTVL.

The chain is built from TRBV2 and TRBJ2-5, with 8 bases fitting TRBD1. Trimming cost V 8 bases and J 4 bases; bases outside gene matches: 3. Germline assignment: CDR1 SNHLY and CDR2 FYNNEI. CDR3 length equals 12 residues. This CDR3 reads CASSDRGETQYF. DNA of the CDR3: TGTGCCAGCTCAGACAGGGGAGAGACCCAGTACTTC.

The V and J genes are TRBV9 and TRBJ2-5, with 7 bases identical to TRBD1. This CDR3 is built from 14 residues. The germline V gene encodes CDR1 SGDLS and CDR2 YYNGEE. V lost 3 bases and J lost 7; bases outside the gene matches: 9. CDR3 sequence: CASSDHQGEWTQYF. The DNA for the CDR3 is TGTGCCAGCAGCGACCACCAGGGGGAATGGACCCAGTACTTC. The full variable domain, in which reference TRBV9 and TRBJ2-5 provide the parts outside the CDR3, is DSGVTQTPKHLITATGQRVTLRCSPRSGDLSVYWYQQSLDQGLQFLIQYYNGEERAKGNILERFSAQQFPDLHSELNLSSLELGDSALYFCASSDHQGEWTQYFGPGTRLLVL.

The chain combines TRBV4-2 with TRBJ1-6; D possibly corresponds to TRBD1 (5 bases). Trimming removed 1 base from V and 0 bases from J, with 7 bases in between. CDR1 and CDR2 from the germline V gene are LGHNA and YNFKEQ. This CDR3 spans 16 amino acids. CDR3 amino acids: CASSQATGSYNSPLHF. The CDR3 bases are TGTGCCAGCAGCCAAGCTACAGGCTCCTATAATTCACCCCTCCACTTT.

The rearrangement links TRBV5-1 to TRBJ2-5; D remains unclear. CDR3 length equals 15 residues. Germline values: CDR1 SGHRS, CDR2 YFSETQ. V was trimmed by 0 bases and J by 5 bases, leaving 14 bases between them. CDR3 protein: CASSLASYLWETQYF. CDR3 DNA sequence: TGCGCCAGCAGCTTGGCCTCCTATTTGTGGGAGACCCAGTACTTC.

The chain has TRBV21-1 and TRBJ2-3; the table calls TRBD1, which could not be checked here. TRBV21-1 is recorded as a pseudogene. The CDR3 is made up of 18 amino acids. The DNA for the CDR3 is TGTGCCAGCAGCAAACCGGGGACAGTTATCGGGTCGGCAGATACGCAGTATTTT. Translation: CASSKPGTVIGSADTQYF.

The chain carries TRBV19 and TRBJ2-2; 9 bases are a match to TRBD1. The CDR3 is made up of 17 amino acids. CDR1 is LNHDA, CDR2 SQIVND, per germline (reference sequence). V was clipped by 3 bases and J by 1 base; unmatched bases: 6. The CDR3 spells CASSIPQDRGNTGELFF. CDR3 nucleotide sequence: TGTGCCAGTAGTATTCCCCAGGACAGGGGGAACACCGGGGAGCTGTTTTTT.

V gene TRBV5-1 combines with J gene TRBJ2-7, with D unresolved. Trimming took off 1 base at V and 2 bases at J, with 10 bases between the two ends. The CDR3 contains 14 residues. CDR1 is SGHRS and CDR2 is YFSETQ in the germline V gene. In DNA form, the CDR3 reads TGCGCCAGCAGCTTGCAAACAACCACCTACGAGCAGTACTTC. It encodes CASSLQTTTYEQYF.

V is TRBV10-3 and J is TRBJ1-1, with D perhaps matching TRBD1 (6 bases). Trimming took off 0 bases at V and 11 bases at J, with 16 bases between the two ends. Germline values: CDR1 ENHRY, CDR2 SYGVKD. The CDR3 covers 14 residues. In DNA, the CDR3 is TGTGCCATCAGTGAGTCGGGACACCTGGGAGAGGCTTTCTTT. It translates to CAISESGHLGEAFF.

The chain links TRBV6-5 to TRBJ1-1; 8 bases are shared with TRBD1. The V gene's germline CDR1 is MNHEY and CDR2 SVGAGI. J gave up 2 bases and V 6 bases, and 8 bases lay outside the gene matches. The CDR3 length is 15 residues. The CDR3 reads CASSIPGQANTEAFF. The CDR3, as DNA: TGTGCCAGCAGCATACCGGGACAGGCAAACACTGAAGCTTTCTTT.

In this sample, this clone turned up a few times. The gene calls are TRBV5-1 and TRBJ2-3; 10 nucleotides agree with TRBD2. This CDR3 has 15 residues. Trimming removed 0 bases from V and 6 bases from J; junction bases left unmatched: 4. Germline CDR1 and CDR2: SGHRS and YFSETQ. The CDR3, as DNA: TGCGCCAGCAGCTTGGGCCTAGCGGGAGTTGATACGCAGTATTTT. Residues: CASSLGLAGVDTQYF.

The CDR3: CASSQGGTAATDTQYF. CDR3 sequence (DNA): TGTGCCAGCAGCCAAGGAGGGACAGCGGCAACAGATACGCAGTATTTT. The rearrangement links TRBV4-2 to TRBJ2-3; 7 nucleotides agree with TRBD1. V was clipped by 1 base and J by 3 bases; unmatched bases: 7. This CDR3 comprises 16 residues. From germline, CDR1 is LGHNA and CDR2 YNFKEQ.